The sequence of this T cell receptor (beta chain) was determined in a study of shared clonotypes between healthy human individuals. At the level of the study: Participating donors consisted of a couple of women and a few men aged 18 to 49.

Donors comprised only Caucasian adults living in Nashville, Tennessee. Regarding the study as a whole: There were few donors, and this limited the genetic and exposure-history diversity represented.

V was cut by 3 bases and J by 3 bases, with 7 bases left in between. CDR3 length: 13 residues. CDR1 and CDR2 (germline): SGHRS, YFSETQ. Sequenced by immunoSEQ multiplex PCR; TCRdb stores in-frame clones only, minus some. The data contain 550,000 to 600,000 clones, around three quarters of them seen just once; the ten biggest clones take up 12%. As concerns this clone: Antigen unknown. This sample also contains other DNA sequences that code for the same CDR3.

J is TRBJ2-1 and V is TRBV5-1; tentative D call: TRBD2 (5 bases). This clonotype originated in a woman in her thirties or forties in good health. Some clones in this sample may be carry-over from other donors' samples. The sample consisted of PBMCs. This CDR3 reads CASSSSSYNEQFF. The CDR3 DNA follows: TGCGCCAGCAGCTCTAGCAGCTACAATGAGCAGTTCTTC.